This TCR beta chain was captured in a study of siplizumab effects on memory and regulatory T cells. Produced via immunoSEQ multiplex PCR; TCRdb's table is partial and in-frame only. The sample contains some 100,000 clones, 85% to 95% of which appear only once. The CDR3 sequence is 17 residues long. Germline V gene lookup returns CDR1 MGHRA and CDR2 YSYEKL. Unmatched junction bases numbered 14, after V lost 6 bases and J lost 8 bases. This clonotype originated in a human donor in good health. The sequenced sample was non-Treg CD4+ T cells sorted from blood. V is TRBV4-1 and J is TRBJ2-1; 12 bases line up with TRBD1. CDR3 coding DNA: TGCGCCAGCAGAGGAGGGACAGGGGGCTCACCCCTCCATGAGCAGTTCTTC. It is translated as CASRGGTGGSPLHEQFF.